This T cell receptor (beta chain) is drawn from a study of identifying expanded T cells in peripheral blood. TCRdb keeps only in-frame clones here, not all; method: immunoSEQ multiplex PCR. This table holds fewer than 80,000 clones, around 83% found once. During the collection period, no donor immune events like infections were recorded. The CDR3 contains 13 residues. V was cut by 5 bases and J by 4 bases, with 11 bases left in between. Germline assignment: CDR1 SGHTA and CDR2 FQGTGA. Sequenced sample: blood. The clonotype was recovered from a person between 18 and 70 years old in good health. The chain recombines TRBV7-3 with TRBJ1-2, with D perhaps TRBD1 (5 bases). This CDR3 reads CASSRDSGYGYTF. The CDR3 region has the DNA TGTGCCAGCAGCCGGGACTCGGGCTATGGCTACACCTTC.